A selection of T cell receptor beta chains follows, all from one sample in a study of blood T cell repertoires in COVID-19. TCRdb's copy holds only in-frame clones and misses some; the assay was immunoSEQ multiplex PCR. The table has 150,000 to 170,000 clones, roughly 71% seen once; the top ten hold 3.5% to 4.5%. The sample consisted of peripheral blood. Every receptor here comes from a woman aged 80 or over with acute or convalescent COVID-19. Each CDR3 is given with its conserved first and last residue. Each record gives: J gene, clone size, V gene, D gene, CDR3 protein, CDR3 DNA. A D gene is named only where the DNA matches it firmly. Clone size is given for some rows only: seen once, a few or many times, or a class if the clone is expanded.

>TRBJ1-2|.|TRBV27|TRBD1
CASSRDRESIDGYTF
TGTGCCAGCAGTCGAGACAGGGAGTCCATCGATGGCTACACCTTC
>TRBJ1-4|few|TRBV6-5|TRBD1
CASRHDRGYEKLFF
TGTGCCAGCAGACATGACAGGGGGTATGAAAAACTGTTTTTT
>TRBJ2-7|.|TRBV7-2|.
CASSWEGADYEQYF
TGTGCCAGCAGCTGGGAAGGGGCAGACTACGAGCAGTACTTC
>TRBJ2-4|few|TRBV6-6|.
CASSYLAKNIQYF
TGTGCCAGCAGTTACCTAGCCAAAAACATTCAGTACTTC
>TRBJ1-4|.|TRBV10-1|.
CASGMTGEKLFF
TGCGCCAGCGGAATGACAGGAGAAAAACTGTTTTTT
>TRBJ1-1|.|TRBV6-5|TRBD1
CASSVGGAANTEAFF
TGTGCCAGCAGCGTAGGGGGCGCGGCGAACACTGAAGCTTTCTTT
>TRBJ2-7|.|TRBV2|TRBD1
CASRGDRLHEQYF
TGTGCCAGCAGGGGGGACAGGTTACACGAGCAGTACTTC
>TRBJ1-1|.|TRBV5-5|.
CASSLRGGTEAFF
TGTGCCAGCAGCTTAAGGGGGGGCACTGAAGCTTTCTTT
>TRBJ1-6|once|TRBV30|.
CAWSSGGGNSPLHF
TGTGCCTGGTCGTCCGGCGGCGGTAATTCACCCCTCCACTTT
>TRBJ1-5|few|TRBV3-1/TRBV3-2|.
CASRGRGDQPQHF
TGTGCCAGCAGGGGCAGGGGCGATCAGCCCCAGCATTTT
>TRBJ1-2|.|TRBV19|TRBD1
CASKPPGQDYGYTF
TGTGCCAGCAAACCGCCCGGACAGGACTATGGCTACACCTTC
>TRBJ1-5|.|TRBV2|.
CASSAGLLRTQHF
TGTGCCAGCAGCGCTGGACTACTCCGGACCCAGCATTTT
>TRBJ2-7|few|TRBV4-1|.
CASSQDPAGPYEQYF
TGCGCCAGCAGCCAAGATCCCGCAGGGCCCTACGAGCAGTACTTC
>TRBJ2-1|few|TRBV7-2|TRBD2
CASSLGTSAYNEQFF
TGTGCCAGCAGCCTGGGGACTAGCGCCTACAATGAGCAGTTCTTC
>TRBJ2-5|.|TRBV3-1/TRBV3-2|.
CASSPRGETQYF
TGTGCCAGCAGCCCCCGGGGAGAGACCCAGTACTTC
>TRBJ1-1|.|TRBV19|TRBD1
CASNDGRDRTLGTEAFF
TGTGCCAGTAACGACGGCCGGGACAGGACCCTGGGCACTGAAGCTTTCTTT
>TRBJ1-6|few|TRBV14|.
CASSQDPGAPLHF
TGTGCCAGCAGCCAGGACCCGGGGGCACCCCTCCACTTT